These T cell receptor beta chains were read from a single sample in a study of blood T cell repertoires in COVID-19. The method was immunoSEQ multiplex PCR; TCRdb's version includes in-frame clones alone and lacks a portion of them. The profile shows 45,000 to 55,000 clones, roughly three quarters of them singletons. The specimen sequenced was peripheral blood. These receptors were collected from a human donor with active or convalescent COVID-19. The donor label of this sample is uncertain. Both conserved end residues are trimmed from each CDR3.

j_gene: TRBJ2-7
v_gene: TRBV27
CDR3aa: ASSLSAGTGSYEQY

j_gene: TRBJ1-4
v_gene: TRBV5-4
CDR3aa: ASSLQSEKLF

j_gene: TRBJ2-2
v_gene: TRBV9
CDR3aa: ASSVIQGAGELF

j_gene: TRBJ2-7
v_gene: TRBV5-6
CDR3aa: ASSLQGVWEQY

j_gene: TRBJ2-1
v_gene: TRBV29-1
CDR3aa: SVLNEGTGGAWVYNEQF

j_gene: TRBJ1-6
v_gene: TRBV27
CDR3aa: ASSLERGIVTLH

j_gene: TRBJ1-2
v_gene: TRBV10-3
CDR3aa: AISESAEGYGYT

j_gene: TRBJ1-2
v_gene: TRBV30
CDR3aa: AWTSGSRYGYT

j_gene: TRBJ1-4
v_gene: TRBV7-9
CDR3aa: ASSFLGSTNEKLF

j_gene: TRBJ2-1
v_gene: TRBV7-9
CDR3aa: ASSSSDHGHAPF

j_gene: TRBJ1-1
v_gene: TRBV7-8
CDR3aa: ASSLSMNTEAF

j_gene: TRBJ2-2
v_gene: TRBV27
CDR3aa: ASSLHDTSKTTGELF

j_gene: TRBJ1-2
v_gene: TRBV18
CDR3aa: ASSLQGDYGYT

j_gene: TRBJ1-2
v_gene: TRBV6-2/TRBV6-3
CDR3aa: ASSPGPDYGYT

j_gene: TRBJ1-3
v_gene: TRBV9
CDR3aa: ASSLTGEIYGNTIY

j_gene: TRBJ2-3
v_gene: TRBV6-6
CDR3aa: ASTDQQGGDTQY

j_gene: TRBJ1-4
v_gene: TRBV30
CDR3aa: AWRRQHNEKLF

j_gene: TRBJ2-2
v_gene: TRBV7-9
CDR3aa: ASSLGLDTGELF

j_gene: TRBJ2-2
v_gene: TRBV9
CDR3aa: ASRWGTTNTGELF

j_gene: TRBJ2-2
v_gene: TRBV19
CDR3aa: ASSLDRGRGRRELF

j_gene: TRBJ2-3
v_gene: TRBV7-2
CDR3aa: ASSLNQARTDTQY

j_gene: TRBJ2-1
v_gene: TRBV2
CDR3aa: ASRATGGNEQF

j_gene: TRBJ1-3
v_gene: TRBV19
CDR3aa: ASEGQGRNTIY

j_gene: TRBJ1-6
v_gene: TRBV5-1
CDR3aa: ASSLGGFDSPLH

j_gene: TRBJ2-7
v_gene: TRBV5-4
CDR3aa: ASSPGTSRSYEQY

j_gene: TRBJ2-7
v_gene: TRBV6-2/TRBV6-3
CDR3aa: ASSSGGSPYEQY

j_gene: TRBJ2-5
v_gene: TRBV2
CDR3aa: ASRGQTQETQY

j_gene: TRBJ2-3
v_gene: TRBV7-6
CDR3aa: ASSLAGTSGNTQY

j_gene: TRBJ2-5
v_gene: TRBV18
CDR3aa: ASSSGETQY

j_gene: TRBJ2-2
v_gene: TRBV6-5
CDR3aa: ASRDRGRRGELF

j_gene: TRBJ2-3
v_gene: TRBV9
CDR3aa: ASSVAASGSTDTQY

j_gene: TRBJ2-3
v_gene: TRBV28
CDR3aa: ASSATSGRASGTDTQY

j_gene: TRBJ1-4
v_gene: TRBV18
CDR3aa: ASSPPMREGEKLF

j_gene: TRBJ2-6
v_gene: TRBV29-1
CDR3aa: SAWTGGPGANVLT

j_gene: TRBJ2-7
v_gene: TRBV15
CDR3aa: ATSVGQGFEQY

j_gene: TRBJ1-5
v_gene: TRBV27
CDR3aa: ASRGVQSNQPQH

j_gene: TRBJ2-3
v_gene: TRBV27
CDR3aa: ASSRRDPRGDTQY

j_gene: TRBJ2-4
v_gene: TRBV5-6
CDR3aa: ASSRDRVQAKNIQY

j_gene: TRBJ1-4
v_gene: TRBV4-1
CDR3aa: ASSPWTGSLLSNEKLF

j_gene: TRBJ1-5
v_gene: TRBV6-4
CDR3aa: ASSANPGQGGPQH

j_gene: TRBJ2-5
v_gene: TRBV4-1
CDR3aa: ASSQGSQGIQETQY

j_gene: TRBJ2-7
v_gene: TRBV7-2
CDR3aa: ASSGPGRTSGSLYEQY

j_gene: TRBJ2-1
v_gene: TRBV7-7
CDR3aa: ASSTPGEVPYNEQF

j_gene: TRBJ1-1
v_gene: TRBV25-1
CDR3aa: ASRGQSRFSTEAF

j_gene: TRBJ2-1
v_gene: TRBV11-2
CDR3aa: ASSPPGGDEQF

j_gene: TRBJ2-7
v_gene: TRBV11-1
CDR3aa: ASSLAGGGVSYEQY

j_gene: TRBJ2-7
v_gene: TRBV12-3/TRBV12-4
CDR3aa: ASRQPGLDKQY

j_gene: TRBJ2-3
v_gene: TRBV3-1/TRBV3-2
CDR3aa: ASSPLPGTSSPY

j_gene: TRBJ2-7
v_gene: TRBV28
CDR3aa: ASSLPQGAYFYEQY

j_gene: TRBJ1-1
v_gene: TRBV11-3
CDR3aa: ASSLEGTGTNTEAF

j_gene: TRBJ2-7
v_gene: TRBV2
CDR3aa: ASMEGRGSYEQY

j_gene: TRBJ2-1
v_gene: TRBV6-6
CDR3aa: ASSAWRTSGNNEQF